These T cell receptor beta chains were read from a single sample in a study of shared clonotypes between healthy human individuals. The repertoire was sequenced with immunoSEQ multiplex PCR; TCRdb's copy has only in-frame clones and lacks some. The profile shows around 2,000,000 clones, just under 95% of them singletons. The sample taken for sequencing was naive CD8+ T cells sorted from blood. The source is a man younger than 35 in good health. Both conserved end residues are part of each CDR3. A D gene is named only where the DNA matches it firmly. Some rows have no size entry. The others give once, few or many, or a class for an expanded clone.

-,TRBJ1-1,-,TRBV12-5,TGTGCTAGTGGTCTAGACGGACCGAACACTGAAGCTTTCTTT,CASGLDGPNTEAFF
-,TRBJ2-7,-,TRBV4-3,TGCGCCAGCAGCCAGGACTCCGGGGCCTACGAGCAGTACTTC,CASSQDSGAYEQYF
-,TRBJ2-3,-,TRBV6-1,TGTGCCAGCAGTGAGGGGAGTAGCACAGATACGCAGTATTTT,CASSEGSSTDTQYF
-,TRBJ1-2,-,TRBV7-9,TGTGCCAGCAGCTTGGGGCGCCTCTATGGCTACACCTTC,CASSLGRLYGYTF
-,TRBJ2-5,-,TRBV6-6,TGTGCCAGCAGCCTAGGACAGACGGGACTCTTCGAGACCCAGTACTTC,CASSLGQTGLFETQYF
-,TRBJ1-1,-,TRBV6-1,TGTGCCAGCAGTGAAAATTTGGTGCCGAACACTGAAGCTTTCTTT,CASSENLVPNTEAFF
-,TRBJ2-1,-,TRBV5-1,TGCGCCAGCAGCGGAACCGTCGGGGGATCCTACAATGAGCAGTTCTTC,CASSGTVGGSYNEQFF
-,TRBJ2-3,TRBD1,TRBV28,TGTGCCAGCAGCTACCAAGGACAGGGGGACGGTACGCAGTATTTT,CASSYQGQGDGTQYF
-,TRBJ1-1,-,TRBV6-5,TGTGCCAGCAGTTACGGGGGGGGAGACACTGAAGCTTTCTTT,CASSYGGGDTEAFF
-,TRBJ2-5,-,TRBV10-2,TGCGCCAGCAGTGAGGGGCCCTTTAGCCGAGAGACCCAGTACTTC,CASSEGPFSRETQYF
-,TRBJ2-3,TRBD2,TRBV6-4,TGTGCCAGCAGTGAACACCTAGCGGGCACAGATACGCAGTATTTT,CASSEHLAGTDTQYF
-,TRBJ2-7,TRBD2,TRBV7-2,TGTGCCAGCAGCTTATGGACTAGCGGGGGCTACGAGCAGTACTTC,CASSLWTSGGYEQYF
-,TRBJ1-6,-,TRBV25-1,TGTGCCAGCAGTGAATACGGAAGTAGTAATTCACCCCTCCACTTT,CASSEYGSSNSPLHF
-,TRBJ1-1,-,TRBV30,TGTGCCTGGAATCGGAACACTGAAGCTTTCTTT,CAWNRNTEAFF
once,TRBJ2-3,TRBD1,TRBV28,TGTGCCAGCAGTATGGGCAGAAGGGGGCCCACAGATACGCAGTATTTT,CASSMGRRGPTDTQYF
few,TRBJ2-1,TRBD2,TRBV30,TGTTCGTGGCTAGCGGGAGGGCCTTCCTACAATGAGCAGTTCTTC,CSWLAGGPSYNEQFF
-,TRBJ2-7,TRBD1,TRBV27,TGTGCCAGCAGTTCGCGGACAGGGTTAGCCTACGAGCAGTACTTC,CASSSRTGLAYEQYF
-,TRBJ2-3,TRBD2,TRBV5-8,TGTGCCAGCAGCTTGGTTAGCGGGGGCGTCACAGATACGCAGTATTTT,CASSLVSGGVTDTQYF
-,TRBJ2-1,-,TRBV30,TGTGCCTGGAGTGTCGGATACAATGAGCAGTTCTTC,CAWSVGYNEQFF
-,TRBJ1-1,-,TRBV4-2,TGTGCCAGCAGCCAAGCATTATCAATGAACACTGAAGCTTTCTTT,CASSQALSMNTEAFF
-,TRBJ2-7,-,TRBV6-5,TGTGCCAGCAGTAACCGGGCCCTCTACGAGCAGTACTTC,CASSNRALYEQYF
-,TRBJ2-7,-,TRBV30,TGTGCCTGGAGACAAACTAGCTCCTACGAGCAGTACTTC,CAWRQTSSYEQYF
-,TRBJ2-7,-,TRBV11-2,TGTGCCAGCAGCACCTTCTACGAGCAGTACTTC,CASSTFYEQYF
-,TRBJ1-2,TRBD1,TRBV9,TGTGCCAGCAGCGGGACAGGGGCAGTAAACTATGGCTACACCTTC,CASSGTGAVNYGYTF
-,TRBJ1-1,-,TRBV2,TGTGCCAGCAGTGAAGCATCAGGGTCCCCGCCGAACACTGAAGCTTTCTTT,CASSEASGSPPNTEAFF
-,TRBJ2-5,-,TRBV5-4,TGTGCCAGCACGGACGGCGAAGAGACCCAGTACTTC,CASTDGEETQYF
-,TRBJ2-7,TRBD2,TRBV14,TGTGCCAGCAGCCAAGACCCGGGAGGGTTCTACGAGCAGTACTTC,CASSQDPGGFYEQYF
-,TRBJ1-1,-,TRBV28,TGTGCCAGCAGAGGAACGAACCGGGACAAACCTCTGAACACTGAAGCTTTCTTT,CASRGTNRDKPLNTEAFF
-,TRBJ2-1,-,TRBV4-3,TGCGCCAGCAGCCAAGGGAGCGGTGTGTTCTTC,CASSQGSGVFF
once,TRBJ2-7,TRBD2,TRBV4-1,TGCGCCAGCAGCCAGGCACTAGCGGGGTCTTACGAGCAGTACTTC,CASSQALAGSYEQYF
-,TRBJ2-7,TRBD2,TRBV27,TGTGCCAGCAGTCCGTACGGACTAGCGGGGGCCGCATTCTCCTACGAGCAGTACTTC,CASSPYGLAGAAFSYEQYF
-,TRBJ1-3,-,TRBV4-3,TGCGCCAGCAGCCAAGATCCCGTCGCCAGCTCTGGAAACACCATATATTTT,CASSQDPVASSGNTIYF
-,TRBJ2-5,-,TRBV13,TGTGCCAGCAGCTTAGGCGGGCTATTCGGCCAAGAGACCCAGTACTTC,CASSLGGLFGQETQYF
-,TRBJ2-1,TRBD2,TRBV7-8,TGTGCCAGCAGCGCTAGCGGGGACTATGAGCAGTTCTTC,CASSASGDYEQFF
-,TRBJ1-2,-,TRBV27,TGTGCCAGCAGTTTGAGTCCAGGAAATATCGGCTACACCTTC,CASSLSPGNIGYTF
-,TRBJ2-7,-,TRBV18,TGTGCCAGCTCACCATCACCAGGGGACGAGCAGTACTTC,CASSPSPGDEQYF
once,TRBJ2-7,-,TRBV7-2,TGTGCCAGCAGCTTATTTGGGACCCAGCAGTACTTC,CASSLFGTQQYF
once,TRBJ2-7,-,TRBV7-8,TGTGCCAGCAGCGCCTGGACTGAGGGGGTAGGCTACGAGCAGTACTTC,CASSAWTEGVGYEQYF
-,TRBJ2-1,-,TRBV13,TGTGCCAGCAGCTTAGTGGAGGGGGCCGTCAATGAGCAGTTCTTC,CASSLVEGAVNEQFF
-,TRBJ1-1,-,TRBV7-6,TGTGCCAGCAGCTTAGCGGTCGGGGCCCTCACTGAAGCTTTCTTT,CASSLAVGALTEAFF
-,TRBJ2-3,-,TRBV19,TGTGCCAGTAGTATTAGTACAGATACGCAGTATTTT,CASSISTDTQYF
-,TRBJ1-4,-,TRBV7-9,TGTGCCAGCAGCTCCCCTAGAGCAACTAATGAAAAACTGTTTTTT,CASSSPRATNEKLFF
-,TRBJ2-1,TRBD2,TRBV4-1,TGCGCCAGCAGCCAACTTCTAGCGGGAGACGATTACAATGAGCAGTTCTTC,CASSQLLAGDDYNEQFF
-,TRBJ2-7,-,TRBV18,TGTGCCAGCTCATCGGAGGAATATTACTTC,CASSSEEYYF
-,TRBJ1-2,-,TRBV6-5,TGTGCCAGCAGTTACACGTCAGGGAGTGGCTACACCTTC,CASSYTSGSGYTF
-,TRBJ2-3,TRBD2,TRBV7-9,TGTGCCAGCAGCCCGCCGACTAGCGGGAGCACAGATACGCAGTATTTT,CASSPPTSGSTDTQYF
-,TRBJ2-5,-,TRBV28,TGTGCCAGCAGCCTGATCCAAGAGACCCAGTACTTC,CASSLIQETQYF
few,TRBJ2-7,-,TRBV18,TGTGCCAGCTCACCAATTTCAGCAGGGTCCCCCTACGAGCAGTACTTC,CASSPISAGSPYEQYF
-,TRBJ2-2,-,TRBV30,TGTGCCTGGAGTGCGGGTAGCTCTTACACCGGGGAGCTGTTTTTT,CAWSAGSSYTGELFF
-,TRBJ1-5,-,TRBV13,TGTGCCAGCAGCTTACAGGGACAGCCCCAGCATTTT,CASSLQGQPQHF
-,TRBJ1-5,-,TRBV12-5,TGTGCTAGTGGTTTTGGGTACGTGAGCAATCAGCCCCAGCATTTT,CASGFGYVSNQPQHF
-,TRBJ2-3,-,TRBV15,TGTGCCACCAGCAGAGATCCTGCTAGCCGGGCAGATACGCAGTATTTT,CATSRDPASRADTQYF
-,TRBJ1-1,-,TRBV29-1,TGCAGTAGTGGAGACAGTTTAGGAAGTGGAGCTTTCTTT,CSSGDSLGSGAFF
-,TRBJ2-5,-,TRBV7-9,TGTGCCAGCAGCTTAGTGCCCATCCAGGTCGCGGTTGGAGAGACCCAGTACTTC,CASSLVPIQVAVGETQYF
-,TRBJ2-3,TRBD1,TRBV7-9,TGTGCCAGCAGGTCCGGGACAGGGGTCGCAGATACGCAGTATTTT,CASRSGTGVADTQYF
once,TRBJ1-2,TRBD1,TRBV27,TGTGCCACACAGGGGGGCGCAGACTATGGCTACACCTTC,CATQGGADYGYTF
-,TRBJ2-5,-,TRBV7-2,TGTGCCAGCAGCTCGGACTCCCAAGAGACCCAGTACTTC,CASSSDSQETQYF
-,TRBJ2-1,-,TRBV28,TGTGCCAGCAGTTTAGACAGAAGCTCCTACAATGAGCAGTTCTTC,CASSLDRSSYNEQFF
-,TRBJ2-7,-,TRBV2,TGTGCCAGCAGCGCATTGTGGACGGAAGAGAACGAGCAGTACTTC,CASSALWTEENEQYF